The present T cell receptor (beta chain) was sequenced within a study of beta chain features in type 1 diabetes. Study findings and constraints: There was a moderate but significant shortening of TCRB CDR3s in all four CD4+ subsets of Type 1 diabetes patients.

Regarding this clone: Its antigen is not known. Additional DNA sequences in this sample encode the identical CDR3.

What was sequenced were expressed TCRB transcripts, since all of the isolated RNA had been reverse transcribed. Profiling relied on immunoSEQ multiplex PCR, and the TCRdb table lists in-frame clones only, not all of them. The profile shows hundreds of thousands of clones, 11% to 15% of them singletons. Sequences were obtained from naive CD4+ T cells from blood. The clonotype originates from a man younger than 35 with type 1 diabetes.

The CDR3 spells CASSFQETQYF. The CDR3 DNA sequence: TGCGCCAGCAGTTTTCAAGAGACCCAGTACTTC. The chain combines TRBV5-1 with TRBJ2-5, with no clear D. V lost 5 bases and J 2 bases, leaving 4 bases between the germline ends. In germline, CDR1 is SGHRS, CDR2 YFSETQ. The CDR3 spans 11 residues.